Sequencing of this TCR beta chain was carried out in a study of T cells after yellow fever vaccination. Study in general: Fractions low in cell number were prepared with SMART-Seq v4 Ultra Low Input. Study observations and caveats: After the booster, roughly 96% of CD4 and 88% of CD8 primary-response clones were re-detected. Abundant bulk-population clonotypes could contaminate the FACS-sorted repertoires.

The study made its TCR cDNA through 5'RACE template switching. That step introduced a universal primer site along with UMIs. A single record per CDR3 protein comes from TCRdb applying MiXCR to the 5' RACE reads. The table shows some 350,000 distinct CDR3 sequences, with 3% to 4.5% occurring only once. This clonotype was counted ten times or more. Antigen unknown. Germline V gene sequence: CDR1 SGHAT, CDR2 FQNNGV. The CDR3 is made up of 16 amino acids. V lost 5 bases, J lost 2 bases, and 9 bases stayed unmatched. The receptor comes from a man in his late teens or twenties who received the YFV17D yellow fever vaccine. The sample consisted of PBMCs, taken 5 days after the yellow fever booster vaccination. This rearrangement joins TRBV11-2 to TRBJ2-7, with 10 bases aligning to TRBD2. CDR3 amino acids: CASSPSSGGATYEQYF. CDR3 DNA sequence: TGTGCCAGCAGCCCCTCTAGCGGGGGAGCGACCTACGAGCAGTACTTC.